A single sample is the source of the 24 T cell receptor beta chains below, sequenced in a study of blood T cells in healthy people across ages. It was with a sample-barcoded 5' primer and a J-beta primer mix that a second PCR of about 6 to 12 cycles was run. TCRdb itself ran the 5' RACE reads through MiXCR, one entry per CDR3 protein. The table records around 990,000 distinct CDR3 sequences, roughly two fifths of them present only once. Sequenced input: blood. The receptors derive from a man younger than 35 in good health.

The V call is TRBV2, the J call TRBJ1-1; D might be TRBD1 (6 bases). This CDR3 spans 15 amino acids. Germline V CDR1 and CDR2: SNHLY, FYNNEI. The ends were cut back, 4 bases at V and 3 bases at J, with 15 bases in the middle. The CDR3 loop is CASSVRGAGDTEAFF. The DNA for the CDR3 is TGTGCCAGCAGTGTGCGGGGGGCAGGGGACACTGAAGCTTTCTTT.

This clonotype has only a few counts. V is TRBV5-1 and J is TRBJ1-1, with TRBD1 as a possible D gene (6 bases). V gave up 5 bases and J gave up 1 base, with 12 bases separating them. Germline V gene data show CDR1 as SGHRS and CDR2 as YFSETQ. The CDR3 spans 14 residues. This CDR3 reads CASRRQQGNTEAFF. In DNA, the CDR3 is TGCGCCAGCAGACGTCAACAGGGGAACACTGAAGCTTTCTTT.

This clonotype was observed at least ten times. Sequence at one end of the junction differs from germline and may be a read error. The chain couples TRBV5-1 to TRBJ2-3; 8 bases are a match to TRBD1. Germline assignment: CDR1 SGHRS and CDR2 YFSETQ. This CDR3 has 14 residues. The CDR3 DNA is TGTGCCAGCAGCACCGGACAGGGAACAGATACGCAGTATTTT. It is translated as CASSTGQGTDTQYF.

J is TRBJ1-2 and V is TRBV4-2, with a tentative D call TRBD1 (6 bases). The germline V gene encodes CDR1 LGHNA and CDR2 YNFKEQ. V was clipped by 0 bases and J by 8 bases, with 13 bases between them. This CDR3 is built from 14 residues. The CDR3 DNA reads TGTGCCAGCAGCCAAGAAGGGTCCGGGGGCGGCTACACCTTC. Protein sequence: CASSQEGSGGGYTF.

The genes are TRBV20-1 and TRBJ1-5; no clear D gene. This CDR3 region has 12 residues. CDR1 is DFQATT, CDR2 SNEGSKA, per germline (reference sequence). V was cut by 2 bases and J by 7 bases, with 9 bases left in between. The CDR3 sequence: CSARLVTQPQHF. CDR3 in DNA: TGCAGTGCTAGACTAGTTACGCAGCCCCAGCATTTT.

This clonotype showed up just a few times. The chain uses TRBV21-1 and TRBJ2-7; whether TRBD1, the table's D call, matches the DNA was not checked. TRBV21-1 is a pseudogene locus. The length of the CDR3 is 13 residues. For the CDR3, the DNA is TGTGCCAGCAGCCCGGACAGCGTCTACGAGCAGTACTTC. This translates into CASSPDSVYEQYF.

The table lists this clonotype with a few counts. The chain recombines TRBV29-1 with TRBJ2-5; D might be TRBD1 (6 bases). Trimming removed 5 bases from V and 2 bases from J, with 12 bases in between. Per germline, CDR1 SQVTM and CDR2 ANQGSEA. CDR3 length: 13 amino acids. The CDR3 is CSVTIQGQETQYF. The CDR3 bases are TGCAGCGTTACCATACAGGGACAAGAGACCCAGTACTTC.

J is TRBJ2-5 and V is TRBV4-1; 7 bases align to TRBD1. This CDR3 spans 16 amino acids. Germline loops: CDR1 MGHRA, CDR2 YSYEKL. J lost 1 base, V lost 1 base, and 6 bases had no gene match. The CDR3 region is CASSQAARDSQETQYF. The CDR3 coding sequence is TGCGCCAGCAGCCAAGCAGCCCGGGACAGCCAAGAGACCCAGTACTTC.

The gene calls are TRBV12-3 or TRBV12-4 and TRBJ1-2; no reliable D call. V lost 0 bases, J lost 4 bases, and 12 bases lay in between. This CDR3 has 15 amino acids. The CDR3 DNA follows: TGTGCCAGCAGTTTAGCGAGGGAGGGTGTCTATGGCTACACCTTC. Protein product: CASSLAREGVYGYTF.

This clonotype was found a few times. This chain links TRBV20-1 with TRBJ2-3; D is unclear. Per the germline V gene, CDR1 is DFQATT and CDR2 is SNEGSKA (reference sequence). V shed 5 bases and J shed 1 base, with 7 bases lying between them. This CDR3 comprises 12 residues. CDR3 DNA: TGCAGTGCTTTTGGCGGCACAGATACGCAGTATTTT. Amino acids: CSAFGGTDTQYF.

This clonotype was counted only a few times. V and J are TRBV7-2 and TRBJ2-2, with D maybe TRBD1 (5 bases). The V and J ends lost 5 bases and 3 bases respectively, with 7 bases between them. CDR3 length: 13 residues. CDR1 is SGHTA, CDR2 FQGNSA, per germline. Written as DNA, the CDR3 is TGTGCCAGCAGCCCGACAGACACCGGGGAGCTGTTTTTT. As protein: CASSPTDTGELFF.

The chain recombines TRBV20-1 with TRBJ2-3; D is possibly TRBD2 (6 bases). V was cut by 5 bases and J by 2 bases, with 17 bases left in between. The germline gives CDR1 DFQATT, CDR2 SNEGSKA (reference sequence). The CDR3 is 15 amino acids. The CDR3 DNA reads TGCAGTGCTCCCCGTCGAGCGGGCATCACAGATACGCAGTATTTT. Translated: CSAPRRAGITDTQYF.

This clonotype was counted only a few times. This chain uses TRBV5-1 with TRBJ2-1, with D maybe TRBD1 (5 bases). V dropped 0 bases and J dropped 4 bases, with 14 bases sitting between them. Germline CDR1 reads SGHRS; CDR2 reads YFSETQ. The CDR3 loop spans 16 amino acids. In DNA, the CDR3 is TGCGCCAGCAGCTTGGCCCACGACAGTTTTTACAATGAGCAGTTCTTC. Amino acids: CASSLAHDSFYNEQFF.

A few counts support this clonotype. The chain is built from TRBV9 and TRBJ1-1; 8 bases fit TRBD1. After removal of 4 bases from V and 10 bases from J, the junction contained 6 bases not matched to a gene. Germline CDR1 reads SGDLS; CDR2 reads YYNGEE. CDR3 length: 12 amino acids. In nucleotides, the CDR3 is TGTGCCAGCAGCTCCCCCCAGGGGGCAGCTTTCTTT. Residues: CASSSPQGAAFF.

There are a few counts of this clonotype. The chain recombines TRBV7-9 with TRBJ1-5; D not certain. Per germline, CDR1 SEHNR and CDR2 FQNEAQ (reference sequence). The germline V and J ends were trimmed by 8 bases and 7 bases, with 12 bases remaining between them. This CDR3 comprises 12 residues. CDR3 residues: CASGKMGQPQHF. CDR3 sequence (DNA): TGTGCCAGCGGGAAAATGGGGCAGCCCCAGCATTTT. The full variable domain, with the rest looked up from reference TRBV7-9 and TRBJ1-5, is DTGVSQNPRHKITKRGQNVTFRCDPISEHNRLYWYRQTLGQGPEFLTYFQNEAQLEKSRLLSDRFSAERPKGSFSTLEIQRTEQGDSAMYLCASGKMGQPQHFGDGTRLSIL.

The CDR3 bases are TGTGCCAGCAGAACCGGGACAGGGGTTTCACCCCTCCACTTT. Amino acid sequence: CASRTGTGVSPLHF. This rearrangement joins TRBV6-5 to TRBJ1-6, with TRBD1 matching 10 bases. The germline gives CDR1 MNHEY, CDR2 SVGAGI. V dropped 6 bases and J dropped 9; count of bases not matched to a gene: 5. This CDR3 is built from 14 residues.

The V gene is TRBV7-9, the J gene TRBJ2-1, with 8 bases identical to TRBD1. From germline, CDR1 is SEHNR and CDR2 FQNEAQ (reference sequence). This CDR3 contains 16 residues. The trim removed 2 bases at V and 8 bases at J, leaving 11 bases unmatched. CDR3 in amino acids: CASSLRVDRALDEQFF. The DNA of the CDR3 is TGTGCCAGCAGCTTACGGGTGGACAGGGCTTTGGATGAGCAGTTCTTC.

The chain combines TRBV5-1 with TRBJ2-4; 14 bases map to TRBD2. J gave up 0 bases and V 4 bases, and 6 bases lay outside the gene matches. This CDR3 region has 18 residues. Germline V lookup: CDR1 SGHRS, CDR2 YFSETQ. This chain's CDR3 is CASSLGLAGGQAKNIQYF. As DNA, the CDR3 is TGCGCCAGCAGCCTCGGACTAGCGGGGGGCCAAGCCAAAAACATTCAGTACTTC.

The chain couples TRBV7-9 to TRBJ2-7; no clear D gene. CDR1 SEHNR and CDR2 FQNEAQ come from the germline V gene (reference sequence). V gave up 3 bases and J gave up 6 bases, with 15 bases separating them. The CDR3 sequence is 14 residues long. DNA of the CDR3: TGTGCCAGCAGCTTTGCTTCGGCGGAGACCGAGCAGTACTTC. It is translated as CASSFASAETEQYF.

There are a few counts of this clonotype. The CDR3 loop reads CSARFPGGTEAFF. The CDR3 DNA reads TGCAGTGCTAGGTTCCCTGGGGGGACTGAAGCTTTCTTT. The chain joins TRBV20-1 to TRBJ1-1; possible D gene TRBD1, 5 bases. Trimming removed 3 bases at V and 5 bases at J, with 13 bases between. Germline lookup yields CDR1 DFQATT and CDR2 SNEGSKA (reference sequence). This CDR3 contains 13 residues.

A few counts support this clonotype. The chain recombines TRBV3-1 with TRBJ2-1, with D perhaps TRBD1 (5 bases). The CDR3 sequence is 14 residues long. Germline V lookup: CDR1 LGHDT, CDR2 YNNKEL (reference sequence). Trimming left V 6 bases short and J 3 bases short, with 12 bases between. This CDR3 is CASSITDSYNEQFF. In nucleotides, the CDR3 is TGTGCCAGCAGTATAACCGACAGCTACAATGAGCAGTTCTTC.

This CDR3 is CASSLDNWAFF. The CDR3 DNA follows: TGTGCCAGCAGTTTGGACAACTGGGCTTTCTTT. The rearrangement joins TRBV12-3 or TRBV12-4 to TRBJ1-1, with a possible D match to TRBD1 (5 bases). This CDR3 comprises 11 residues. Deletions cut 3 bases from V and 11 bases from J, with 10 bases between.

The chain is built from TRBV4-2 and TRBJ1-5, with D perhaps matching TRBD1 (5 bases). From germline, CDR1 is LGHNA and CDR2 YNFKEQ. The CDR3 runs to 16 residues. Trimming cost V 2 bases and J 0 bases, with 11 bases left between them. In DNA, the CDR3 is TGTGCCAGCAGCCAAATAGCAGGGACTAGCAATCAGCCCCAGCATTTT. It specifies CASSQIAGTSNQPQHF.

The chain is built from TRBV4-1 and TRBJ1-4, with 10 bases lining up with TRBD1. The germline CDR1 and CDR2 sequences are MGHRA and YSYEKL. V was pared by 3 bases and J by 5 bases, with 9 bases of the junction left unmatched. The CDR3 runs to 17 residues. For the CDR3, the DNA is TGCGCCAGCAGCCAGGTTATCCCGGGACAGGGGAATGAAAAACTGTTTTTT. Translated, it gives CASSQVIPGQGNEKLFF.